This TCR beta chain was sequenced for a study of beta chain features in type 1 diabetes. The study reverse transcribed the entire isolated RNA, so it sequenced expressed TCRB transcripts. Method: immunoSEQ multiplex PCR; TCRdb's copy keeps in-frame clones and lacks some. The sample lists about half a million clones, about an eighth occurring once. Study-wide results and limits: VDJ junctions from patients with type 1 diabetes contained fewer insertions and more deletions. TCRB repertoires of naive, central memory and Treg cells appeared more similar among patients than among healthy donors. When cDNA is sequenced, cells with high TCR expression could be over-represented.

This clone has more than one count but fewer than ten. Its matching antigen is unknown. The germline CDR1 and CDR2 sequences are SGHTA and FQGTGA. CDR3 length equals 16 residues. V lost 2 bases, J lost 10 bases, and 9 bases stayed unmatched. A heparinised blood draw that averaged about 120 mL was obtained once from each donor. V is TRBV7-3 and J is TRBJ2-1; 12 bases map to TRBD1. Sequenced: naive CD4+ T cells from blood. The sequence derives from a woman younger than 30 in good health. CDR3 sequence reads: CASSLRLGTGGREQFF. The CDR3 DNA is TGTGCCAGCAGCTTACGTCTGGGGACAGGGGGCCGAGAGCAGTTCTTC.